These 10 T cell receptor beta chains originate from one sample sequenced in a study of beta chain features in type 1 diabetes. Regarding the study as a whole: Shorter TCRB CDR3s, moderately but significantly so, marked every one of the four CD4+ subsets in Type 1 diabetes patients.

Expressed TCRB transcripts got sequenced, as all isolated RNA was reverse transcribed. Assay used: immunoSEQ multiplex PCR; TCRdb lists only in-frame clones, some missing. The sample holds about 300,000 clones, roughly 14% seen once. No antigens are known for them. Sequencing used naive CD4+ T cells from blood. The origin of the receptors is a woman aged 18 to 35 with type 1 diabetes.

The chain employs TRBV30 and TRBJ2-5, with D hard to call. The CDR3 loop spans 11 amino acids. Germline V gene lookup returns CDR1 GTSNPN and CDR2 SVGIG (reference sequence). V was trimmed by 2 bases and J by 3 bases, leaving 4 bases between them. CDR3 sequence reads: CAWSPEETQYF. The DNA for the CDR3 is TGTGCCTGGAGTCCAGAAGAGACCCAGTACTTC.

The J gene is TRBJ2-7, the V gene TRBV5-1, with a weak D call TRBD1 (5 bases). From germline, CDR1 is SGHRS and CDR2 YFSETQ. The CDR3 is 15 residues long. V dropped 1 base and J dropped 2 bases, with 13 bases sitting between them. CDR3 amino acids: CASSLRFRATYEQYF. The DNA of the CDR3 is TGCGCCAGCAGCTTGAGGTTCAGGGCAACCTACGAGCAGTACTTC. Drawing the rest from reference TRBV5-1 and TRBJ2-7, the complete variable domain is KAGVTQTPRYLIKTRGQQVTLSCSPISGHRSVSWYQQTPGQGLQFLFEYFSETQRNKGNFPGRFSGRQFSNSRSEMNVSTLELGDSALYLCASSLRFRATYEQYFGPGTRLTVT.

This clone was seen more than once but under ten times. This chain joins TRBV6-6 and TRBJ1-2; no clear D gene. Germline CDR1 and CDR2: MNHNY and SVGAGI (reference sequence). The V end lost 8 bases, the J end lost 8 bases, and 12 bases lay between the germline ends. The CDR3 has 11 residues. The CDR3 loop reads CASSSGYGYTF. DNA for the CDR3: TGTGCCAGCTCCTCGGGGTACGGCTACACCTTC.

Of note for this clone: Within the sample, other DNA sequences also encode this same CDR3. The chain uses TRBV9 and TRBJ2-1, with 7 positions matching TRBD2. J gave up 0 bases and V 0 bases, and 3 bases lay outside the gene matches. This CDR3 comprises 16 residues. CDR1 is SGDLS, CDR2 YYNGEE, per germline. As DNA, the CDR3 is TGTGCCAGCAGCGTAGTGGGGGGGAGCTCCTACAATGAGCAGTTCTTC. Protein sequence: CASSVVGGSSYNEQFF.

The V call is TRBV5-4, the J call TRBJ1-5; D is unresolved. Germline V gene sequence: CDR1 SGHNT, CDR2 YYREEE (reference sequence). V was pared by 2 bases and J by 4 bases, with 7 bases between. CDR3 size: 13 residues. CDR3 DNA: TGTGCCAGCAGCTTCGGCAGGAATCAGCCCCAGCATTTT. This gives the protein CASSFGRNQPQHF.

The CDR3 is CSVDLLTGGVYGYTF. The CDR3 bases are TGCAGCGTAGATCTTCTCACAGGGGGGGTCTATGGCTACACCTTC. V usage is TRBV29-1 and J usage is TRBJ1-2; 8 bases line up with TRBD1. This CDR3 is 15 amino acids long. V trimming: 6 bases; J trimming: 4 bases; junction bases outside the gene matches: 13. Germline lookup yields CDR1 SQVTM and CDR2 ANQGSEA.

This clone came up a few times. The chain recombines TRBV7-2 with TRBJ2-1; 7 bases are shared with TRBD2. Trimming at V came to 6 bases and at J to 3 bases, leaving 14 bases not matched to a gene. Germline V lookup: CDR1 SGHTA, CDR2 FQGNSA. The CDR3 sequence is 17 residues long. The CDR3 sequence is CASRQPLLAEVYNEQFF. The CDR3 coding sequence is TGTGCCAGCAGACAACCTCTGCTAGCGGAAGTCTACAATGAGCAGTTCTTC. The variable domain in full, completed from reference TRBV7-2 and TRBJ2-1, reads GAGVSQSPSNKVTEKGKDVELRCDPISGHTALYWYRQSLGQGLEFLIYFQGNSAPDKSGLPSDRFSAERTGGSVSTLTIQRTQQEDSAVYLCASRQPLLAEVYNEQFFGPGTRLTVL.

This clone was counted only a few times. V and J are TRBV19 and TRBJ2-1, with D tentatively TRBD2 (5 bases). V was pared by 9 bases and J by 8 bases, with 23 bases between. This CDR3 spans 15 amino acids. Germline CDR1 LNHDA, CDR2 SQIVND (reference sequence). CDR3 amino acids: CASWDVRLASHEQFF. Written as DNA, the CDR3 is TGTGCCAGCTGGGATGTTAGGCTAGCAAGCCATGAGCAGTTCTTC. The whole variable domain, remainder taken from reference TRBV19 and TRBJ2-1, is DGGITQSPKYLFRKEGQNVTLSCEQNLNHDAMYWYRQDPGQGLRLIYYSQIVNDFQKGDIAEGYSVSREKKESFPLTVTSAQKNPTAFYLCASWDVRLASHEQFFGPGTRLTVL.

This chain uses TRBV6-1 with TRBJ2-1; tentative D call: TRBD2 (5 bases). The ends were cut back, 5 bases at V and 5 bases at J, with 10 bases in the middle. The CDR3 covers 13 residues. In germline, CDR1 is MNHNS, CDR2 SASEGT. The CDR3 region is CASSLTRDNEQFF. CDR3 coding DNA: TGTGCCAGCAGTCTAACTAGAGACAATGAGCAGTTCTTC.

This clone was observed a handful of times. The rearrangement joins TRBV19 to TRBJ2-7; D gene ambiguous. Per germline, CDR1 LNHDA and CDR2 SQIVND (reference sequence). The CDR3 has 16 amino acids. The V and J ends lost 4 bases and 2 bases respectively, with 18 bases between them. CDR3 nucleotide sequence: TGTGCCAGTAGTACCAGGCCCGCGAGTTATACCTACGAGCAGTACTTC. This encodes CASSTRPASYTYEQYF.